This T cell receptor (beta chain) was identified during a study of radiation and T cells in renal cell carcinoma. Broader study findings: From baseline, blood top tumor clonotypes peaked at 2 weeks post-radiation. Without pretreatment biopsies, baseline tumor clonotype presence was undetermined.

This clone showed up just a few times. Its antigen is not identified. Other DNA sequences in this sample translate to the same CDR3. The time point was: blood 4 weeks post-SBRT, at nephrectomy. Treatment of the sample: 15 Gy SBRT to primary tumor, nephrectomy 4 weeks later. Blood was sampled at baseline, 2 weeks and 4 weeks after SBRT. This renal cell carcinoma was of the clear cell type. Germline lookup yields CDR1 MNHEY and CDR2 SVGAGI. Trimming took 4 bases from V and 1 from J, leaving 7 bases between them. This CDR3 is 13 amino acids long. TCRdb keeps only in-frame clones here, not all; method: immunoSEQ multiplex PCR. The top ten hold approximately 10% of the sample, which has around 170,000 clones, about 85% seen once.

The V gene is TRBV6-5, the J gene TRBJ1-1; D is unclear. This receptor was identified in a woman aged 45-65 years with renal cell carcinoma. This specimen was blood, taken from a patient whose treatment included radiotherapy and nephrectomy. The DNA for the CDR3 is TGTGCCAGCAGTTTCCAGAAGAACACTGAAGCTTTCTTT. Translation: CASSFQKNTEAFF.